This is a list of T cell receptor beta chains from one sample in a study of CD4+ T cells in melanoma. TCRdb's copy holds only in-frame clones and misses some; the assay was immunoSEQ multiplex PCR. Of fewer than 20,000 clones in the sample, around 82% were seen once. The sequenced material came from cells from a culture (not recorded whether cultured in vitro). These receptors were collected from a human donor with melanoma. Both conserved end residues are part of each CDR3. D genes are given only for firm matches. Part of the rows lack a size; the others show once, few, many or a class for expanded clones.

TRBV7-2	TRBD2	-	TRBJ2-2	TGTGCCAGCAGCTACCAGGCTCGAGCGGGGGGGCGATCCGGGGAGCTGTTTTTT	CASSYQARAGGRSGELFF
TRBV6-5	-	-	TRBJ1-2	TGTGCCAGCAGTTACGACAGGCACTATGGCTACACCTTC	CASSYDRHYGYTF
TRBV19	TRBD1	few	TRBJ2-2	TGTGCCAGTAGACCCCGGACAGGGGCGGTTGCCGGGGAGCTGTTTTTT	CASRPRTGAVAGELFF
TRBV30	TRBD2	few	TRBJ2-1	TGTGCCTTGCAAGCGGGGGGAACCTCTTGGGATGAGCAGTTCTTC	CALQAGGTSWDEQFF
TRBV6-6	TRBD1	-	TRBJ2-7	TGTGCCAGCAGTCCACAGGGGTTGGGGGAGCAGTACTTC	CASSPQGLGEQYF
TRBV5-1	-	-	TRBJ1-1	TGCGCCAGCAGCTTATCAGGGGTAGACACTGAAGCTTTCTTT	CASSLSGVDTEAFF
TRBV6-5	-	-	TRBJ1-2	TGTGCCACCCTCCAAAAGGGGGTACGGGATGGCTACACCTTC	CATLQKGVRDGYTF
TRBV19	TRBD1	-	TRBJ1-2	TGTGCCAGTAGTGTCCAAGGGGGCGGCCGTTATGGCTACACCTTC	CASSVQGGGRYGYTF
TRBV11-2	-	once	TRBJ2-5	TGTGCCAGCACCTTCTCGGAGGGCGAGACCCAGTACTTC	CASTFSEGETQYF
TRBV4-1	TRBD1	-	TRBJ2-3	TGCGCCAGCAGCCCCCCCACAGGGGCTAGCACAGATACGCAGTATTTT	CASSPPTGASTDTQYF
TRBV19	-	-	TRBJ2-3	TGTGCCAGTAGTCCGAGTCAACGAACAGATACGCAGTATTTT	CASSPSQRTDTQYF
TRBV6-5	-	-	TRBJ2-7	TGTGCCAGCAGTTACTCGTCGGGGTACTACGAGCAGTACTTC	CASSYSSGYYEQYF
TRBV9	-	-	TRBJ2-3	TGTGCCAGCAGCGGACAGATTGGGAGCCTCGGCACAGATACGCAGTATTTT	CASSGQIGSLGTDTQYF
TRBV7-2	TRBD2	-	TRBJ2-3	TGTGCCAGCAGTCCAGCGGGGGTCACAGATACGCAGTATTTT	CASSPAGVTDTQYF
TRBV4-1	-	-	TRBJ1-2	TGCGCCAGCAGCCAAGATGGTAGCTATGGCTACACCTTC	CASSQDGSYGYTF